The sequence of this T cell receptor (beta chain) was determined in a study of T cell clusters in autoimmune cytopenias. TRB amplification used approximately 250 ng of peripheral blood genomic DNA. Whole-study results and caveats: TRB repertoire shifts in secondary cytopenia and chronic lymphocytic leukemia mostly reflected lymphoma, not autoimmunity. The cluster-lack signature was not seen for secondary cytopenia versus chronic lymphocytic leukemia. Compared with active autoimmune hepatitis patients, healthy donors showed about 2.7-fold more exclusive TRB clusters.

The CDR3 is 13 residues long. Per germline, CDR1 DFQATT and CDR2 SNEGSKA (reference sequence). TRB rearrangements were amplified by touch-down multiplex PCR with mixed TRB-A/B primers. After re-calling the multiplex PCR reads, TCRdb lists one entry per CDR3 protein, DNA absent. The specimen's table records around 7,000 distinct CDR3 sequences. A remark on this clonotype: Its antigen is still unknown.

V is TRBV20-1 and J is TRBJ1-6; TCRdb lists TRBD1, though no DNA is available to test this call. The sample consisted of peripheral blood. The sequence derives from a human donor with an autoimmune cytopenia or autoimmune hepatitis (not recorded which). CDR3 in amino acids: CSASTGILGSLHF.